These 14 T cell receptor beta chains were all obtained from the same sample, sequenced in a study of long-term antiretroviral therapy in people with HIV. Assay version v3.0 of immunoSEQ was used, and it was run at survey level. The repertoire was sequenced with immunoSEQ multiplex PCR; TCRdb's copy has only in-frame clones and lacks some. Seen here are about 39,000 clones, around 85% observed once, and the top ten hold over 5.5%. The starting material was unsorted PBMCs, obtained 3.1 years after starting antiretroviral therapy. The receptors were gathered from a woman between 50 and 59 years old with HIV.

V and J are TRBV5-1 and TRBJ2-2; 7 positions agree with TRBD1. Germline V CDR1 and CDR2: SGHRS, YFSETQ. This CDR3 is built from 15 residues. V lost 0 bases and J lost 6; bases outside the gene matches: 5. CDR3 sequence reads: CASSLVGGAPGELFF. The DNA of the CDR3 is TGCGCCAGCAGCTTGGTAGGGGGCGCCCCCGGGGAGCTGTTTTTT.

The rearrangement links TRBV27 to TRBJ1-3; tentatively, D is TRBD1 (5 bases). Trimming removed 6 bases from V and 0 bases from J, with 21 bases in between. The CDR3 sequence is 18 residues long. Germline V lookup: CDR1 MNHEY, CDR2 SMNVEV (reference sequence). This CDR3 reads CASSPPPPQVSSGNTIYF. Written as DNA, the CDR3 is TGTGCCAGCAGCCCACCCCCCCCACAGGTGAGCTCTGGAAACACCATATATTTT.

The chain is built from TRBV7-9 and TRBJ2-1, with D hard to call. V lost 2 bases and J 9 bases, leaving 11 bases between the germline ends. Germline V lookup: CDR1 SEHNR, CDR2 FQNEAQ (reference sequence). The CDR3 runs to 13 residues. The CDR3 sequence is CASSLLGNGEQFF. The CDR3 coding sequence is TGTGCCAGCAGCTTATTAGGGAATGGTGAGCAGTTCTTC.

The gene calls are TRBV27 and TRBJ1-4; D unclear. The CDR3 is 14 amino acids. CDR1 and CDR2 (germline): MNHEY, SMNVEV (reference sequence). V shed 3 bases and J shed 0 bases, with 5 bases lying between them. CDR3 coding DNA: TGTGCCAGCAGTTTCTTTGCAACTAATGAAAAACTGTTTTTT. It translates to CASSFFATNEKLFF.

This clone was observed a few times. V and J are TRBV2 and TRBJ1-2, with D uncertain. Trimming removed 5 bases from V and 3 bases from J, with 7 bases in between. This CDR3 spans 12 amino acids. Per germline, CDR1 SNHLY and CDR2 FYNNEI. In DNA, the CDR3 is TGTGCCAGCAGTAGGGAGGACTATGGCTACACCTTC. Its protein is CASSREDYGYTF.

The CDR3 protein is CATSRGSTDTQYF. Written as DNA, the CDR3 is TGTGCCACCAGCAGGGGCTCCACAGATACGCAGTATTTT. The chain recombines TRBV15 with TRBJ2-3; no reliable D call. V dropped 3 bases and J dropped 2 bases, with 6 bases sitting between them. CDR3 size: 13 residues. CDR1 LNHNV and CDR2 YYDKDF come from the germline V gene (reference sequence).

The chain recombines TRBV6-5 with TRBJ1-3, with TRBD1 as a possible D gene (5 bases). This CDR3 is built from 16 residues. CDR1 MNHEY and CDR2 SVGAGI come from the germline V gene. Trimming took off 0 bases at V and 2 bases at J, with 11 bases between the two ends. The CDR3 region is CASSYSSGTTGNTIYF. The CDR3 DNA reads as TGTGCCAGCAGTTACTCGAGTGGGACGACTGGAAACACCATATATTTT.

This chain joins TRBV4-3 and TRBJ2-7, with TRBD1 matching 7 bases. Losses at the gene ends were 0 bases for V and 2 bases for J; bases not matched to a gene: 4. The CDR3 consists of 15 residues. Germline V lookup: CDR1 LGHNA, CDR2 YSLEER. The CDR3 nucleotides read TGCGCCAGCAGCCAAGATCTGGGACAGCCCTACGAGCAGTACTTC. Amino acid sequence: CASSQDLGQPYEQYF.

The chain employs TRBV5-1 and TRBJ2-5, with 7 bases fitting TRBD1. The junction had 4 bases not matched to a gene; V was cut back by 2 bases and J by 3 bases. The CDR3 is made up of 14 amino acids. Germline V gene sequence: CDR1 SGHRS, CDR2 YFSETQ. Written as DNA, the CDR3 is TGCGCCAGCAGCTTACGGGACAGAGAAGAGACCCAGTACTTC. Its protein is CASSLRDREETQYF.

The genes are TRBV10-3 and TRBJ2-7; D is uncertain. The CDR3 covers 11 residues. Trimming cost V 7 bases and J 4 bases, with 8 bases left between them. CDR1 and CDR2 (germline): ENHRY, SYGVKD. The CDR3 DNA follows: TGTGCCATCATGTCTGGTTACGAGCAGTACTTC. This translates into CAIMSGYEQYF.

V usage is TRBV5-4 and J usage is TRBJ2-7, with 9 bases lining up with TRBD1. The CDR3 has 14 residues. The junction had 5 bases not matched to a gene; V was cut back by 4 bases and J by 3 bases. Germline CDR1 SGHNT, CDR2 YYREEE (reference sequence). In DNA form, the CDR3 reads TGTGCCAGCAGCGAGGGGACAGGGTACTACGAGCAGTACTTC. Protein product: CASSEGTGYYEQYF.

This chain joins TRBV29-1 and TRBJ1-4; a possible D gene is TRBD1 (5 bases). V was shortened by 2 bases and J by 7 bases, with 17 bases between the two germline ends. The CDR3 is 15 residues long. Germline V gives CDR1 SQVTM, CDR2 ANQGSEA. The CDR3 bases are TGCAGCGTTGAATTTCAGGCAGGGAGTGGTGAAAAACTGTTTTTT. Its protein is CSVEFQAGSGEKLFF. Supplemented by reference TRBV29-1 and TRBJ1-4, the full variable domain reads SAVISQKPSRDICQRGTSLTIQCQVDSQVTMMFWYRQQPGQSLTLIATANQGSEATYESGFVIDKFPISRPNLTFSTLTVSNMSPEDSSIYLCSVEFQAGSGEKLFFGSGTQLSVL.

V usage is TRBV7-2 and J usage is TRBJ1-3; D is unresolved. The germline CDR1 and CDR2 sequences are SGHTA and FQGNSA. V was trimmed by 2 bases and J by 0 bases, leaving 11 bases between them. The CDR3 is 16 residues long. In DNA form, the CDR3 reads TGTGCCAGCAGCTTACGCCGCGGGATCTCTGGAAACACCATATATTTT. Residues: CASSLRRGISGNTIYF.

The chain has TRBV6-5 and TRBJ2-4; 8 positions match TRBD1. Per germline, CDR1 MNHEY and CDR2 SVGAGI. The CDR3 totals 14 residues. With 7 bases clipped from V and 5 bases from J, the junction kept 7 bases outside the gene matches. Here the CDR3 reads CASTPGQGQNIQYF. The DNA for the CDR3 is TGTGCCAGCACCCCTGGACAGGGTCAAAACATTCAGTACTTC.